The 23 T cell receptor beta chains in this list originate from one sample, sequenced in a study of blood T cell repertoires in COVID-19. Some clones are missing from TCRdb's copy, which holds only in-frame ones; the method was immunoSEQ multiplex PCR. Counted here are over 200,000 clones, 84% occurring once; the ten biggest clones make up less than 2%. Sequenced: PBMCs or T cells enriched from blood (not recorded which). These receptors all stem from a man between 60 and 70 years old who had recovered from COVID-19.

This sequence joins TRBV6-1 and TRBJ1-2, with no clear D. The CDR3 consists of 12 residues. With 2 bases removed from V and 7 bases from J, the gap between germline ends came to 8 bases. Germline assignment: CDR1 MNHNS and CDR2 SASEGT. In DNA, the CDR3 is TGTGCCAGCAGTGAATGGGGAGGTGGCTACACCTTC. Residues: CASSEWGGGYTF.

This sequence joins TRBV19 and TRBJ1-5, with a tentative D call TRBD1 (6 bases). Between the trimmed V and J ends, which lost 5 bases and 2 bases, there was a span of 16 bases. CDR1 and CDR2 from the germline V gene are LNHDA and SQIVND (reference sequence). This CDR3 region has 16 residues. CDR3 sequence (DNA): TGTGCCAGTAGTCCCACAGGGTCAGTTGGCAATCAGCCCCAGCATTTT. It codes for CASSPTGSVGNQPQHF.

This clone occurred once. The V call is TRBV6-2 or TRBV6-3, the J call TRBJ2-5; D might be TRBD1 (5 bases). CDR1 MNHEY and CDR2 SVGEGT come from the germline V gene. CDR3 length: 15 residues. The germline V and J ends were trimmed by 5 bases and 2 bases, with 15 bases remaining between them. The CDR3 DNA reads as TGTGCCAGCAGTCGGGCAGGGTCGCTTCAAGAGACCCAGTACTTC. Its protein is CASSRAGSLQETQYF.

The rearrangement uses TRBV2 and TRBJ2-3; 7 nucleotides agree with TRBD1. The CDR3 has 15 amino acids. Germline-derived CDR1 and CDR2 are SNHLY and FYNNEI. V shed 7 bases, J shed 1 base, and the junction held 8 bases outside the gene matches. DNA for the CDR3: TGTGCCAGCACGCAAGACAGGGTGGGCACAGATACGCAGTATTTT. It is translated as CASTQDRVGTDTQYF.

The rearrangement joins TRBV9 to TRBJ1-3; TRBD1 might be the D (5 bases). The CDR3 is 15 residues long. Trimming took off 0 bases at V and 5 bases at J, with 12 bases between the two ends. Per the germline V gene, CDR1 is SGDLS and CDR2 is YYNGEE. CDR3 residues: CASSVDGQGRNTIYF. The DNA of the CDR3 is TGTGCCAGCAGCGTAGACGGGCAGGGCAGAAACACCATATATTTT. Based on the CDR3 plus reference TRBV9 and TRBJ1-3, the full variable domain is DSGVTQTPKHLITATGQRVTLRCSPRSGDLSVYWYQQSLDQGLQFLIQYYNGEERAKGNILERFSAQQFPDLHSELNLSSLELGDSALYFCASSVDGQGRNTIYFGEGSWLTVV.

In the case of this clone: This specimen includes other DNA sequences encoding the same CDR3. The chain joins TRBV11-3 to TRBJ2-7; 7 nucleotides match TRBD1. The J segment lost 1 base and the V segment lost 2 bases, leaving 2 bases of the junction unmatched. The length of the CDR3 is 14 residues. CDR1 and CDR2 from the germline V gene are SGHNT and YENEEA. The CDR3 nucleotides are TGTGCCAGCAGCTTAAGGGACAGATCCTACGAGCAGTACTTC. Protein product: CASSLRDRSYEQYF. Variable domain in full (rest from reference TRBV11-3 and TRBJ2-7): EAGVVQSPRYKIIEKKQPVAFWCNPISGHNTLYWYLQNLGQGPELLIRYENEEAVDDSQLPKDRFSAERLKGVDSTLKIQPAELGDSAVYLCASSLRDRSYEQYFGPGTRLTVT.

This chain joins TRBV11-3 and TRBJ2-1; 7 bases map to TRBD1. The CDR3 extends over 15 amino acids. CDR1 is SGHNT and CDR2 is YENEEA in the germline V gene. V lost 7 bases, J lost 0 bases, and 6 bases stayed unmatched. CDR3 sequence: CASTPGQSSYNEQFF. CDR3 DNA: TGTGCCAGCACTCCGGGACAGAGCTCCTACAATGAGCAGTTCTTC.

The chain recombines TRBV10-1 with TRBJ2-2; 7 bases are a match to TRBD1. This CDR3 spans 14 amino acids. In germline, CDR1 is WNHNN, CDR2 SYGVQD (reference sequence). The ends lost 6 bases at V and 6 bases at J; junction bases unmatched: 7. The CDR3, as DNA: TGCGCCAGCAGGGGGACAGTTTCGGCCGGGGAGCTGTTTTTT. As protein: CASRGTVSAGELFF.

The rearrangement uses TRBV5-4 and TRBJ1-4, with D unclear. Germline CDR1 is SGHNT and CDR2 is YYREEE (reference sequence). With 2 bases removed from V and 2 bases from J, the gap between germline ends came to 7 bases. CDR3 length: 14 amino acids. DNA for the CDR3: TGTGCCAGCAGCTTCGGAGGGACTAATGAAAAACTGTTTTTT. Encoded protein: CASSFGGTNEKLFF.

V gene TRBV5-1 combines with J gene TRBJ2-2; 10 bases agree with TRBD1. CDR1 and CDR2 from the germline V gene are SGHRS and YFSETQ. J gave up 1 base and V 3 bases, and 0 bases lay outside the gene matches. The CDR3 runs to 15 residues. The CDR3 protein is CASSWTGGNTGELFF. In DNA form, the CDR3 reads TGCGCCAGCAGCTGGACAGGGGGGAACACCGGGGAGCTGTTTTTT.

The CDR3 coding sequence is TGTGCCAGCAACCCACTAGCGGGGGCTACTAATGAGCAGTTCTTC. Amino acids: CASNPLAGATNEQFF. The rearrangement joins TRBV2 to TRBJ2-1, with 11 nucleotides matching TRBD2. The CDR3 length is 15 residues. Looked up from germline, CDR1 is SNHLY and CDR2 is FYNNEI. Trimming removed 7 bases from V and 7 bases from J; junction bases left unmatched: 9. The entire variable domain, with the rest obtained from reference TRBV2 and TRBJ2-1, is as follows: EPEVTQTPSHQVTQMGQEVILRCVPISNHLYFYWYRQILGQKVEFLVSFYNNEISEKSEIFDDQFSVERPDGSNFTLKIRSTKLEDSAMYFCASNPLAGATNEQFFGPGTRLTVL.

The rearrangement uses TRBV12-3 or TRBV12-4 and TRBJ2-7; D is possibly TRBD1 (6 bases). The length of the CDR3 is 12 residues. With 4 bases removed from V and 6 bases from J, the gap between germline ends came to 10 bases. In nucleotides, the CDR3 is TGTGCCAGCAGTTACACAGGGTCCGAGCAGTACTTC. Its translation is CASSYTGSEQYF.

The chain has TRBV20-1 and TRBJ1-2; D unclear. Germline CDR1 is DFQATT and CDR2 is SNEGSKA (reference sequence). Trimming stripped 0 bases from V and 6 bases from J, with 5 bases between. The CDR3 has 11 residues. Written as DNA, the CDR3 is TGCAGTGCTAGAGATCCAGATGGCTACACCTTC. Translated, it gives CSARDPDGYTF.

The chain links TRBV23-1 to TRBJ1-1, with TRBD1 as a possible D gene (6 bases). TRBV23-1 is an ORF for which the function is uncertain. The CDR3 loop spans 16 amino acids. With 4 bases removed from V and 0 bases from J, the gap between germline ends came to 15 bases. The CDR3 here is CASSPLQGGLNTEAFF. CDR3 DNA sequence: TGCGCCAGCAGTCCGTTACAGGGAGGGTTGAACACTGAAGCTTTCTTT.

V usage is TRBV18 and J usage is TRBJ1-2; D is unresolved. Germline values: CDR1 KGHSH, CDR2 LQKENI. V was trimmed by 6 bases and J by 2 bases, leaving 10 bases between them. The CDR3 runs to 13 residues. CDR3 protein: CASSREENYGYTF. The CDR3, as DNA: TGTGCCAGCTCCCGGGAGGAAAACTATGGCTACACCTTC.

V is TRBV11-2 and J is TRBJ1-6; 8 bases map to TRBD1. The CDR3 loop spans 16 amino acids. Per the germline V gene, CDR1 is SGHAT and CDR2 is FQNNGV. V lost 2 bases and J lost 5; bases outside the gene matches: 5. The CDR3 here is CASSLQRQGNNSPLHF. The CDR3 nucleotides are TGTGCCAGCAGCTTACAAAGACAGGGGAATAATTCACCCCTCCACTTT.

The chain carries TRBV5-8 and TRBJ1-2; D call uncertain. This CDR3 comprises 12 residues. V gave up 1 base and J gave up 7 bases, with 8 bases separating them. Germline V gene sequence: CDR1 SGHTS, CDR2 YDEGEE. CDR3 in amino acids: CASSLTRAGYTF. Written as DNA, the CDR3 is TGTGCCAGCAGCTTGACTAGGGCTGGCTACACCTTC.

V usage is TRBV5-5 and J usage is TRBJ1-1; TRBD1 might be the D (5 bases). CDR3 length: 15 residues. V was shortened by 3 bases and J by 4 bases, with 16 bases between the two germline ends. Germline V lookup: CDR1 SGHKS, CDR2 YYEKEE (reference sequence). The chain's CDR3 is CASSSPGQGGTEAFF. For the CDR3, the DNA is TGTGCCAGCAGCTCGCCTGGGCAGGGTGGCACTGAAGCTTTCTTT.

This chain uses TRBV10-1 with TRBJ1-2, with D possibly matching TRBD1 (5 bases). CDR3 size: 16 residues. Deletions cut 10 bases from V and 1 base from J, with 22 bases between. Germline CDR1 WNHNN, CDR2 SYGVQD (reference sequence). Here the CDR3 reads CAITVRDWRFNYGYTF. CDR3 bases: TGCGCCATTACGGTCCGGGACTGGAGATTTAACTATGGCTACACCTTC.

In this sample, this clone turned up once. Other DNA sequences in this sample translate to the same CDR3. This chain joins TRBV15 and TRBJ2-1; 12 nucleotides line up with TRBD2. The CDR3 totals 15 residues. The trim removed 0 bases at V and 7 bases at J, leaving 1 base unmatched. Germline lookup yields CDR1 LNHNV and CDR2 YYDKDF (reference sequence). For the CDR3, the DNA is TGTGCCACCAGCAGAGAACTAGCGGGGGGAAATGAGCAGTTCTTC. It translates to CATSRELAGGNEQFF.

This chain uses TRBV7-2 with TRBJ2-1, with 7 bases matching TRBD1. Germline-derived CDR1 and CDR2 are SGHTA and FQGNSA. The CDR3 loop spans 13 amino acids. Losses at the gene ends were 3 bases for V and 8 bases for J; bases not matched to a gene: 4. This chain's CDR3 is CASSLTGLDEQFF. In DNA, the CDR3 is TGTGCCAGCAGCTTGACAGGGCTCGATGAGCAGTTCTTC.

The gene calls are TRBV2 and TRBJ2-6; D not certain. V was pared by 7 bases and J by 4 bases, with 11 bases between. This CDR3 comprises 14 residues. Germline values: CDR1 SNHLY, CDR2 FYNNEI. CDR3 residues: CASIRVSGANVLTF. CDR3 DNA sequence: TGTGCCAGCATTCGGGTTTCCGGGGCCAACGTCCTGACTTTC.

The chain combines TRBV11-2 with TRBJ2-1; D possibly corresponds to TRBD1 (6 bases). This CDR3 is 15 amino acids long. The germline V gene encodes CDR1 SGHAT and CDR2 FQNNGV. Deletions cut 5 bases from V and 9 bases from J, with 20 bases between. The CDR3 sequence is CASSPAQGMFIEQFF. CDR3 DNA sequence: TGTGCCAGCAGCCCGGCACAGGGCATGTTTATTGAGCAGTTCTTC.